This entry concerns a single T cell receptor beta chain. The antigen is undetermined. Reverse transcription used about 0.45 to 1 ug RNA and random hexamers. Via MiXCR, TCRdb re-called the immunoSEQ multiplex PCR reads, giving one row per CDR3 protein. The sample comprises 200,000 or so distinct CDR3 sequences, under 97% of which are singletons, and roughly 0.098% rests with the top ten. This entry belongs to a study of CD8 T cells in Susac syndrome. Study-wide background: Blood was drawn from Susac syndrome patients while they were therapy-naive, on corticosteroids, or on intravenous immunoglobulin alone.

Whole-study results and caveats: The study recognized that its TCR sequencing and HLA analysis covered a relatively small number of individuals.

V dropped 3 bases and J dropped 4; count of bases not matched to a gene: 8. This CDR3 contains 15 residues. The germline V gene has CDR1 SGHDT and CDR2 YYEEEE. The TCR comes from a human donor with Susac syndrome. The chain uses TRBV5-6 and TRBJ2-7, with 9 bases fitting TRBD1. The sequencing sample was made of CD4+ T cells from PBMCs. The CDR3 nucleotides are TGTGCCAGCAGCTCCGGGACAGGGTATCGGTACGAGCAGTACTTC. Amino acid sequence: CASSSGTGYRYEQYF. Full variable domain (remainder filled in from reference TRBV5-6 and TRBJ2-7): DAGVTQSPTHLIKTRGQQVTLRCSPKSGHDTVSWYQQALGQGPQFIFQYYEEEERQRGNFPDRFSGHQFPNYSSELNVNALLLGDSALYLCASSSGTGYRYEQYFGPGTRLTVT.